Following are 31 T cell receptor beta chains from one sample sequenced in a study of human T cells and chemical hapten exposure. The time point: healthy volunteer bleed at 2 weeks. Whole blood that had not been fractionated was the source of extracted total RNA. TCRdb called the RACE reads again in MiXCR, with one record for every CDR3 protein. The repertoire holds 80,000 to 100,000 distinct CDR3 sequences, around 9% seen once, with roughly 3.1% in the top ten. Sequences were obtained from whole blood. The receptors were gathered from a female donor in good health. Some clones in this sample may be carry-over from other donors' samples.

The chain links TRBV11-2 to TRBJ2-3, with D possibly TRBD2 on 5 matching bases. Trimming took 0 bases from V and 2 from J, leaving 12 bases between them. This CDR3 contains 16 residues. Germline V gene lookup returns CDR1 SGHAT and CDR2 FQNNGV. CDR3 bases: TGTGCCAGCAGCTTAGACGCTACAGCGGTCACAGATACGCAGTATTTT. It codes for CASSLDATAVTDTQYF.

This chain connects TRBV28 to TRBJ1-2; no clear D gene. The CDR3 extends over 18 amino acids. Germline V CDR1 and CDR2: MDHEN, SYDVKM. V shed 0 bases and J shed 0 bases, with 17 bases lying between them. DNA of the CDR3: TGTGCCAGCAGTTTATGCATAAAGAGGCTTCCTGCTAACTATGGCTACACCTTC. This translates into CASSLCIKRLPANYGYTF.

The chain combines TRBV5-1 with TRBJ2-1; D call uncertain. Trimming shortened V by 0 bases and J by 3 bases, and 7 bases separated the two germline ends. Germline assignment: CDR1 SGHRS and CDR2 YFSETQ. This CDR3 is 14 amino acids long. CDR3 coding DNA: TGCGCCAGCAGCTTGGACCAAAGCTACAATGAGCAGTTCTTC. Residues: CASSLDQSYNEQFF.

The gene calls are TRBV21-1 and TRBJ1-1. TRBV21-1 is a recognized pseudogene. CDR3 length: 13 amino acids. CDR3 DNA: TGTGCCAGCAGCCCCCGAGGATGCACTGAAGCTTTCTTT. It encodes CASSPRGCTEAFF.

This chain uses TRBV7-2 with TRBJ2-1; D perhaps matches TRBD2 (5 bases). CDR3 length equals 17 residues. Trimming removed 1 base from V and 0 bases from J, with 13 bases in between. Germline V lookup: CDR1 SGHTA, CDR2 FQGNSA. The CDR3 reads CASSLGPHGVSYNEQFF. DNA of the CDR3: TGTGCCAGCAGCTTAGGCCCTCACGGGGTCTCCTACAATGAGCAGTTCTTC.

A few counts support this clonotype. The J gene is TRBJ2-7, the V gene TRBV6-2 or TRBV6-3, with TRBD1 matching 7 bases. The germline V gene encodes CDR1 MNHEY and CDR2 SVGEGT. This CDR3 contains 13 residues. Trimming took 5 bases from V and 3 from J; bases not matched to a gene: 4. The CDR3 loop is CASSQTGLYEQYF. DNA of the CDR3: TGTGCCAGCAGTCAGACAGGGCTCTACGAGCAGTACTTC.

The chain joins TRBV6-5 to TRBJ1-2; weak D call: TRBD1 (5 bases). Trimming stripped 4 bases from V and 3 bases from J, with 18 bases between. Germline CDR1 and CDR2: MNHEY and SVGAGI. The CDR3 spans 16 residues. CDR3 coding DNA: TGTGCCAGCAGTTCCCCGGGGAGGCAAGGGGACTATGGCTACACCTTC. Encoded protein: CASSSPGRQGDYGYTF.

This clonotype was seen only a few times. The chain carries TRBV7-2 and TRBJ2-3; no clear D gene. The length of the CDR3 is 14 residues. In germline, CDR1 is SGHTA, CDR2 FQGNSA. The ends were cut back, 1 base at V and 1 base at J, with 6 bases in the middle. CDR3 nucleotide sequence: TGTGCCAGCAGCTTAGTCGGTCGCACAGATACGCAGTATTTT. Translating gives CASSLVGRTDTQYF. Using reference TRBV7-2 and TRBJ2-3 for the parts outside the CDR3, the full variable domain is GAGVSQSPSNKVTEKGKDVELRCDPISGHTALYWYRQSLGQGLEFLIYFQGNSAPDKSGLPSDRFSAERTGGSVSTLTIQRTQQEDSAVYLCASSLVGRTDTQYFGPGTRLTVL.

The chain employs TRBV6-1 and TRBJ2-7, with 9 bases that match TRBD2. This CDR3 is 15 amino acids long. Germline loops: CDR1 MNHNS, CDR2 SASEGT. V dropped 4 bases and J dropped 0; count of bases not matched to a gene: 4. The CDR3 coding sequence is TGTGCCAGCAGTGGGACTAGCGCTAGCTCCTACGAGCAGTACTTC. The encoded protein is CASSGTSASSYEQYF.

The chain uses TRBV28 and TRBJ1-1; no firm D call. The CDR3 extends over 12 amino acids. The V gene's germline CDR1 is MDHEN and CDR2 SYDVKM. The V gene lost 5 bases and the J gene lost 3 bases, with 7 bases spanning the gap. The chain's CDR3 is CASSGADTEAFF. The CDR3 DNA is TGTGCCAGCAGTGGTGCGGACACTGAAGCTTTCTTT.

This rearrangement joins TRBV2 to TRBJ1-5; 7 bases fit TRBD1. CDR1 is SNHLY, CDR2 FYNNEI, per germline. The CDR3 contains 13 residues. Trimming took 5 bases from V and 5 from J; bases not matched to a gene: 3. In DNA form, the CDR3 reads TGTGCCAGCAGTTTAACAGGGGATCAGCCCCAGCATTTT. Residues: CASSLTGDQPQHF.

This clonotype showed up just a few times. V is TRBV28 and J is TRBJ2-1, with 7 bases aligning to TRBD2. V was clipped by 7 bases and J by 4 bases; unmatched bases: 1. The CDR3 is made up of 12 amino acids. Germline-derived CDR1 and CDR2 are MDHEN and SYDVKM. This chain's CDR3 is CASTSGYNEQFF. The CDR3 DNA reads as TGTGCCAGCACTAGCGGTTACAATGAGCAGTTCTTC. Full variable domain (missing parts from reference TRBV28 and TRBJ2-1): DVKVTQSSRYLVKRTGEKVFLECVQDMDHENMFWYRQDPGLGLRLIYFSYDVKMKEKGDIPEGYSVSREKKERFSLILESASTNQTSMYLCASTSGYNEQFFGPGTRLTVL.

This clonotype was counted a few times. The chain links TRBV4-1 to TRBJ2-3; maybe TRBD2 (5 bases). This CDR3 contains 17 residues. The V end was cut by 0 bases, the J end by 0 bases, with 13 bases between. Germline V gives CDR1 MGHRA, CDR2 YSYEKL. In DNA form, the CDR3 reads TGCGCCAGCAGCCAAGAAGGTAGCGTCCCTAGCACAGATACGCAGTATTTT. It codes for CASSQEGSVPSTDTQYF.

This clonotype was seen a handful of times. The chain recombines TRBV29-1 with TRBJ2-2; the D gene is possibly TRBD2 (6 bases). CDR1 and CDR2 from the germline V gene are SQVTM and ANQGSEA. The CDR3 is made up of 13 amino acids. The V end was cut by 5 bases, the J end by 6 bases, with 13 bases between. CDR3 DNA: TGCAGCGTTATCGGGAGTGGTCCCGGGGAGCTGTTTTTT. Translating it yields CSVIGSGPGELFF.

Many counts were recorded for this clonotype. The chain recombines TRBV14 with TRBJ1-1; unclear D gene. V lost 1 base, J lost 3 bases, and 6 bases lay in between. The CDR3 is 13 residues long. Germline CDR1 reads SGHDN; CDR2 reads FVKESK. CDR3: CASSQVAHTEAFF. The CDR3 DNA sequence: TGTGCCAGCAGCCAAGTAGCGCACACTGAAGCTTTCTTT.

This clonotype was seen only a few times. This chain joins TRBV15 and TRBJ1-1; no definite D call. The CDR3 is made up of 14 amino acids. Germline CDR1 LNHNV, CDR2 YYDKDF (reference sequence). Trimming stripped 0 bases from V and 1 base from J, with 6 bases between. The CDR3 loop reads CATSRDVQNTEAFF. In DNA form, the CDR3 reads TGTGCCACCAGCAGAGATGTACAGAACACTGAAGCTTTCTTT.

This chain joins TRBV20-1 and TRBJ1-5, with unresolved D. This CDR3 contains 14 residues. The V end lost 3 bases, the J end lost 2 bases, and 11 bases lay between the germline ends. Germline V gene sequence: CDR1 DFQATT, CDR2 SNEGSKA (reference sequence). CDR3 nucleotides: TGCAGTGCTAGTTCTATGTCGGGCAATCAGCCCCAGCATTTT. The encoded protein is CSASSMSGNQPQHF.

The rearrangement links TRBV7-2 to TRBJ2-5; TRBD2 is a possible D gene (6 bases). Per germline, CDR1 SGHTA and CDR2 FQGNSA. V was trimmed by 5 bases and J by 0 bases, leaving 16 bases between them. This CDR3 has 16 amino acids. The CDR3 nucleotides read TGTGCCAGCAGCACGCCGGGACTGCCGTACCAAGAGACCCAGTACTTC. Translating gives CASSTPGLPYQETQYF. The full variable domain, rest sourced from reference TRBV7-2 and TRBJ2-5, is GAGVSQSPSNKVTEKGKDVELRCDPISGHTALYWYRQSLGQGLEFLIYFQGNSAPDKSGLPSDRFSAERTGGSVSTLTIQRTQQEDSAVYLCASSTPGLPYQETQYFGPGTRLLVL.

This clonotype appeared a few times. The chain combines TRBV24-1 with TRBJ1-3; perhaps TRBD1 as D (6 bases). The CDR3 length is 12 residues. V was trimmed by 7 bases and J by 9 bases, leaving 12 bases between them. Germline CDR1 KGHDR, CDR2 SFDVKD. For the CDR3, the DNA is TGTGCCACCAGGGGACATCGGGGCACCATATATTTT. Its protein product is CATRGHRGTIYF.

This clonotype was recorded many times. This chain connects TRBV10-3 to TRBJ1-5; no firm D call. Per germline, CDR1 ENHRY and CDR2 SYGVKD. The CDR3 is 15 residues long. V was cut by 0 bases and J by 4 bases, with 10 bases left in between. The CDR3 loop is CAISESGRKNQPQHF. CDR3 nucleotide sequence: TGTGCCATCAGTGAGTCAGGGAGGAAGAATCAGCCCCAGCATTTT.

This clonotype appeared many times. This sequence joins TRBV24-1 and TRBJ2-1, with 9 bases aligning to TRBD2. The junction had 10 bases not matched to a gene; V was cut back by 5 bases and J by 6 bases. Germline V gives CDR1 KGHDR, CDR2 SFDVKD. The CDR3 consists of 16 residues. In DNA form, the CDR3 reads TGTGCCACCAGTGTCGGTAGCGGGAGCGTAAGCAATGAGCAGTTCTTC. This encodes CATSVGSGSVSNEQFF.

This clonotype was recorded many times. The chain has TRBV14 and TRBJ2-1, with TRBD1 identical over 9 bases. CDR1 is SGHDN, CDR2 FVKESK, per germline. V was pared by 3 bases and J by 0 bases, with 6 bases of the junction left unmatched. This CDR3 contains 17 residues. CDR3 residues: CASSQRQGVNSYNEQFF. Written as DNA, the CDR3 is TGTGCCAGCAGCCAGAGACAGGGGGTAAACTCCTACAATGAGCAGTTCTTC.

This clonotype was detected many times. This sequence joins TRBV20-1 and TRBJ2-3; 7 nucleotides line up with TRBD2. Germline lookup yields CDR1 DFQATT and CDR2 SNEGSKA (reference sequence). The V gene end was trimmed by 0 bases and the J gene end by 0 bases; junction bases not matched to a gene: 9. The CDR3 covers 17 residues. DNA for the CDR3: TGCAGTGCTAGAGATTGGGGTCAAGCGGGAAGCACAGATACGCAGTATTTT. This codes for CSARDWGQAGSTDTQYF.

This sequence joins TRBV19 and TRBJ2-7, with TRBD1 matching 8 bases. There are 14 residues in the CDR3. V gave up 9 bases and J gave up 0 bases; unmatched junction bases: 7. Per germline, CDR1 LNHDA and CDR2 SQIVND (reference sequence). CDR3 region: CARRGTGVSYEQYF. Written as DNA, the CDR3 is TGTGCCAGGAGGGGGACAGGAGTCTCCTACGAGCAGTACTTC.

This clonotype came up many times. The chain has TRBV12-3 or TRBV12-4 and TRBJ2-7, with 11 positions matching TRBD1. V shed 3 bases, J shed 0 bases, and the junction held 1 base outside the gene matches. The CDR3 contains 15 residues. CDR3 sequence (DNA): TGTGCCAGCAGTTTCGGGACAGGGGGCTCCTACGAGCAGTACTTC. It codes for CASSFGTGGSYEQYF.

This clonotype was seen only a few times. The V gene is TRBV2, the J gene TRBJ2-3, with D perhaps matching TRBD2 (6 bases). The CDR3 has 12 residues. V was pared by 11 bases and J by 6 bases, with 15 bases between. CDR1 and CDR2 from the germline V gene are SNHLY and FYNNEI. This chain's CDR3 is CAGTEEGDTQYF. CDR3 sequence (DNA): TGTGCCGGTACTGAGGAGGGGGATACGCAGTATTTT.

This clonotype was observed at least ten times. V is TRBV19 and J is TRBJ2-3; D not certain. The CDR3 extends over 13 amino acids. Germline loops: CDR1 LNHDA, CDR2 SQIVND (reference sequence). With 6 bases removed from V and 2 bases from J, the gap between germline ends came to 9 bases. The CDR3 sequence: CASSGWHTDTQYF. DNA for the CDR3: TGTGCCAGTAGCGGGTGGCACACAGATACGCAGTATTTT.

The chain uses TRBV29-1 and TRBJ2-5; 8 nucleotides agree with TRBD1. The CDR3 totals 12 residues. Trimming took 5 bases from V and 5 from J; bases not matched to a gene: 4. The V gene's germline CDR1 is SQVTM and CDR2 ANQGSEA. As DNA, the CDR3 is TGCAGCGTTTCGGACAGGGAGGAGACCCAGTACTTC. It yields the protein CSVSDREETQYF.

This clonotype was detected a few times. The chain combines TRBV2 with TRBJ2-5, with 9 bases lining up with TRBD2. Germline V gene sequence: CDR1 SNHLY, CDR2 FYNNEI. This CDR3 has 15 residues. For the CDR3, the DNA is TGTGCAACCTCCCGGGCAGCGGGAGGAAGTGAGACCCAGTACTTC. It codes for CATSRAAGGSETQYF.

This chain uses TRBV6-5 with TRBJ2-1; the match to TRBD2 covers 12 bases. The CDR3 consists of 15 residues. Per the germline V gene, CDR1 is MNHEY and CDR2 is SVGAGI. Trimming removed 2 bases from V and 9 bases from J; junction bases left unmatched: 5. The CDR3 spells CASSYPSGRGGEQFF. CDR3 DNA: TGTGCCAGCAGTTACCCTAGCGGGAGGGGGGGTGAGCAGTTCTTC.

This clonotype came up a few times. V gene TRBV4-2 combines with J gene TRBJ2-3; 8 nucleotides agree with TRBD2. The junction had 6 bases not matched to a gene; V was cut back by 5 bases and J by 2 bases. CDR1 and CDR2 from the germline V gene are LGHNA and YNFKEQ. The CDR3 covers 15 residues. In DNA, the CDR3 is TGTGCCAGCAGCAGAGAAGCGGGAGCCACAGATACGCAGTATTTT. Protein product: CASSREAGATDTQYF.